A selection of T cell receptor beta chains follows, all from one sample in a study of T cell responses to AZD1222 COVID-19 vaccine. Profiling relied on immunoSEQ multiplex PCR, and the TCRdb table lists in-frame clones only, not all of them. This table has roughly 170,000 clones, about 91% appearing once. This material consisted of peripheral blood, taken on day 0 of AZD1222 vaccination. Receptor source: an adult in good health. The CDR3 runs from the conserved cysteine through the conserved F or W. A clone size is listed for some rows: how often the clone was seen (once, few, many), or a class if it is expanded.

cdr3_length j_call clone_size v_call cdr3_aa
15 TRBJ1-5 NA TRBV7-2 CASSSIFRVGQPQHF
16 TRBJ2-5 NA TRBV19 CASSGTGGSTQETQYF
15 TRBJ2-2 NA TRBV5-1 CASSLTTGATGELFF
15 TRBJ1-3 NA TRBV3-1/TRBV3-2 CASSQPSGFGNTIYF
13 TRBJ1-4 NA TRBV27 CASRDRALGKLFF
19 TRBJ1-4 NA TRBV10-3 CAISEPRTEEGAQSLELFF
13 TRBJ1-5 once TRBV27 CASSLSRGSAQHF
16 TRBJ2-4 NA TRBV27 CASSLRQGWSKNIQYF
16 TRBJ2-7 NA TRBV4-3 CASSPYVGGETYEQYF
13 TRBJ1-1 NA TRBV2 CASSEDGPTEAFF
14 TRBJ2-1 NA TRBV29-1 CSVVLGQGYNEQFF
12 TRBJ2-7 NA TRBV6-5 CASSYNGQVEYF
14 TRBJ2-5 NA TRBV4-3 CASSQNRDGETQYF
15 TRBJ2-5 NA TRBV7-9 CASSKSLAGQETQYF
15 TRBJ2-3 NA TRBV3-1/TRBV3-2 CASSQMGESTDTQYF
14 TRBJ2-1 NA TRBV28 CASSKGTSFNEQFF
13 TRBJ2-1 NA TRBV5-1 CASSFRTNNEQFF
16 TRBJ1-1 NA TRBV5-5 CASSFTWGGVGTEAFF
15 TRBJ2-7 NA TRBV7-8 CASSLAQGVGYEQYF
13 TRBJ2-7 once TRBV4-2 CASSQDQGDEQYF
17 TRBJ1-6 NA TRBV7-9 CASSLRGQGRSNSPLHF
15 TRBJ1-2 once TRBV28 CASSLRGQTNYGYTF
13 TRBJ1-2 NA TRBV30 CAWRSVLNYGYTF
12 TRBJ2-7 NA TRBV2 CASEGLAYEQYF
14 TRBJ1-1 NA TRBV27 CASRRQGGLTEAFF
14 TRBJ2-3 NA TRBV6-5 CASRPQGGTDTQYF
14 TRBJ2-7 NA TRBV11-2 CASSLGVLSYEQYF
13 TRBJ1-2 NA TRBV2 CASNNRAFGGYTF
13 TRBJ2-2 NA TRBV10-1 CASSELLTGELFF
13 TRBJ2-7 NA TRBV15 CATAVAGGLEQYF
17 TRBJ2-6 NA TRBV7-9 CASSSREALAGANVLTF
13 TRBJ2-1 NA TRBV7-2 CASSTDRVHEQFF
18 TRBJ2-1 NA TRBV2 CASSDRGQAPRFLNEQFF
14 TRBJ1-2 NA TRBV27 CASSVTGGTSGYTF
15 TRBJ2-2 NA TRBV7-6 CASSFNRGNTGELFF
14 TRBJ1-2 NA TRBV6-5 CASSRGDRRDGYTF
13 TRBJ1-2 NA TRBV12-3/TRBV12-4 CASSTGTDYGYTF
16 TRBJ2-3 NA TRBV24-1 CATSDSGTASTDTQYF
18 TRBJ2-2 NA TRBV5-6 CASSSRLKTALNTGELFF
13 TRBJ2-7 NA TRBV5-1 CASSPNVGYEQYF
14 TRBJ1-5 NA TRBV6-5 CASSPGVGNQPQHF
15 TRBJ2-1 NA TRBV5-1 CASSETGEVYNEQFF
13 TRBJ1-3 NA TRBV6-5 CASRTGVGNTIYF
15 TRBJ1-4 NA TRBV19 CASSMGGPQGEKLFF
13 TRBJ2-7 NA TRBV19 CASSRRNSYEQYF